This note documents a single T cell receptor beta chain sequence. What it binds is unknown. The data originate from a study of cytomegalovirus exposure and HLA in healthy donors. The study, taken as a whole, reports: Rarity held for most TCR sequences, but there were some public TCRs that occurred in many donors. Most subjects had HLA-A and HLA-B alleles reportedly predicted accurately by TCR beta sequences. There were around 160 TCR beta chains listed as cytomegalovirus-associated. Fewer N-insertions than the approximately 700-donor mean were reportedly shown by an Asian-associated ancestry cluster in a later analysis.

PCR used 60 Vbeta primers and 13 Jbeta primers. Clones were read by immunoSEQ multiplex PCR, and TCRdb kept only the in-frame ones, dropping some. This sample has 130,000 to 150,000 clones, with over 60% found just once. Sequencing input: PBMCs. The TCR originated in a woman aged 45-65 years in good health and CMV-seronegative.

CDR3 sequence: CASSYYRGNGYTF. Here the CDR3 DNA reads TGTGCCAGCAGTTACTACAGGGGGAATGGCTACACCTTC. The chain has TRBV6-5 and TRBJ1-2; 8 positions agree with TRBD1. The CDR3 sequence is 13 residues long. Per the germline V gene, CDR1 is MNHEY and CDR2 is SVGAGI. After removal of 1 base from V and 6 bases from J, the junction contained 1 base not matched to a gene.